This TCR beta chain originates from a study of blood T cell repertoires in COVID-19. Study details: The study drew acute and convalescent COVID-19 samples from the United States, Italy and Spain. Nucleic acid was either cDNA or gDNA, and it came from T cells, B-cell-depleted T cells, or PBMCs.

After removal of 7 bases from V and 2 bases from J, the junction contained 2 bases not matched to a gene. This CDR3 has 14 amino acids. Germline V lookup: CDR1 MRHNA, CDR2 SNTAGT. Per the original methods: Nucleated cell counts were estimated from reference gene primer amplification. Sequencing used immunoSEQ multiplex PCR; TCRdb keeps in-frame clones, though not all of them. V and J calls plus clone size are reproduced from that table; the DNA served to infer D and trimming. Among about 68,000 clones listed, less than 95% were seen once. Seattle-derived patients entered the study during active infection and were followed longitudinally.

The sequence was obtained from a man over 45 with COVID-19, enrolled during active disease. Sequenced sample: peripheral blood. This chain links TRBV6-4 with TRBJ2-2, with 9 bases fitting TRBD2. The CDR3 sequence: CASKLAGNTGELFF. The CDR3 DNA reads TGTGCCAGCAAACTAGCGGGTAACACCGGGGAGCTGTTTTTT.